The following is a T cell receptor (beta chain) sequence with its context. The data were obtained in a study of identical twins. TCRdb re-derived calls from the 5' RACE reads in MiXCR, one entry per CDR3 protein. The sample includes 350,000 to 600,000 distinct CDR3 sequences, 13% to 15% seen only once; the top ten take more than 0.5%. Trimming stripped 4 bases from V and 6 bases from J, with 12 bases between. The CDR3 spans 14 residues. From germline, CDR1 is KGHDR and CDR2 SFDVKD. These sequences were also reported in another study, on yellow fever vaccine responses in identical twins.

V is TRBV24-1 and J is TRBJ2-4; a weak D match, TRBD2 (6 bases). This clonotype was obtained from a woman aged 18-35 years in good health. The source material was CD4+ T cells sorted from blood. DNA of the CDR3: TGTGCCACCAGTGACTGGGGAGCGGGAAACATTCAGTACTTC. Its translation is CATSDWGAGNIQYF.